These 32 T cell receptor beta chains originate from one sample sequenced in a study of Graves' ophthalmopathy and Graves' hyperthyroidism (dated by TCRdb to the late 2010s). The instrument was an Illumina HiSeq 2000. For repertoire sequencing, TCR beta CDR3 regions were amplified from RNA transcripts. The first round was an RT-PCR using HTBI primers with the Qiagen OneStep RT-PCR kit, and this first round was followed by a second-round multiplex PCR, then size selection and purification. TCRdb reworked the public reads: Q25 trimming with fastp, MiXCR clone assembly, productive beta chains retained. Records with the same CDR3 protein are collapsed into one entry carrying the most frequent genes and DNA. In this sample the table shows 650,000 to 900,000 distinct CDR3 sequences, approximately 40% of which occur a single time. Roughly 45% of the sample goes to the ten largest clones. Sequencing used peripheral blood. These receptor sequences come from an adult man with Graves' ophthalmopathy.

This clonotype was detected only a few times. The rearrangement links TRBV20-1 to TRBJ1-2, with no clear D. Trimming shortened V by 5 bases and J by 6 bases, and 16 bases separated the two germline ends. Germline values: CDR1 DFQATT, CDR2 SNEGSKA (reference sequence). The CDR3 contains 13 residues. The CDR3 loop is CSAFGSPMDGYTF. Here the CDR3 DNA reads TGCAGTGCTTTCGGGAGTCCTATGGATGGCTACACCTTC.

The chain employs TRBV11-1 and TRBJ1-1, with no clear D. Germline assignment: CDR1 SGHAT and CDR2 FQDESV (reference sequence). This CDR3 has 14 amino acids. V was pared by 8 bases and J by 1 base, with 14 bases between. The CDR3 loop is CASHPGRWNTEAFF. The CDR3 DNA follows: TGTGCCAGCCACCCCGGACGGTGGAACACTGAAGCTTTCTTT.

The chain employs TRBV6-1 and TRBJ2-2, with 7 bases fitting TRBD2. The trim removed 4 bases at V and 4 bases at J, leaving 6 bases unmatched. CDR3 size: 15 residues. Germline lookup yields CDR1 MNHNS and CDR2 SASEGT. CDR3 protein: CASSGGGGGTGELFF. As DNA, the CDR3 is TGTGCCAGCAGTGGTGGCGGGGGAGGCACCGGGGAGCTGTTTTTT.

This clonotype showed up just a few times. The rearrangement uses TRBV9 and TRBJ2-7; D gene uncertain. Germline values: CDR1 SGDLS, CDR2 YYNGEE. CDR3 size: 13 residues. V shed 3 bases and J shed 3 bases, with 10 bases lying between them. Written as DNA, the CDR3 is TGTGCCAGCAGCGATGGACCCCACTACGAGCAGTACTTC. It yields the protein CASSDGPHYEQYF. Full variable domain (remainder filled in from reference TRBV9 and TRBJ2-7): DSGVTQTPKHLITATGQRVTLRCSPRSGDLSVYWYQQSLDQGLQFLIQYYNGEERAKGNILERFSAQQFPDLHSELNLSSLELGDSALYFCASSDGPHYEQYFGPGTRLTVT.

This clonotype appeared a few times. The chain recombines TRBV7-9 with TRBJ2-2; no clear D. This CDR3 contains 16 residues. Trimming pared 4 bases from V and 5 bases from J, leaving 17 bases between. CDR1 and CDR2 (germline): SEHNR, FQNEAQ (reference sequence). CDR3 coding DNA: TGTGCCAGCAGCTCCCTGGAGCCCGGGCGGACCGGGGAGCTGTTTTTT. It codes for CASSSLEPGRTGELFF.

The chain couples TRBV29-1 to TRBJ2-7; 9 bases align to TRBD1. Germline CDR1 is SQVTM and CDR2 is ANQGSEA. J gave up 6 bases and V 8 bases, and 8 bases lay outside the gene matches. The CDR3 is 12 amino acids. The CDR3 spells CSSDRGSGEQYF. CDR3 nucleotide sequence: TGCAGCTCGGACAGGGGTTCGGGCGAGCAGTACTTC.

The chain employs TRBV19 and TRBJ2-5, with D possibly TRBD1 on 6 matching bases. CDR3 length equals 14 residues. The V and J ends lost 2 bases and 0 bases respectively, with 7 bases between them. CDR1 is LNHDA, CDR2 SQIVND, per germline (reference sequence). The CDR3 nucleotides read TGTGCCAGTAGTATAAGACAGGACCAAGAGACCCAGTACTTC. It specifies CASSIRQDQETQYF.

A word on this clonotype: The junction shows a germline mismatch at one end, possibly a read error. This chain uses TRBV10-3 with TRBJ2-6, with 7 bases that match TRBD2. The CDR3 has 20 residues. Germline V CDR1 and CDR2: ENHRY, SYGVKD. The CDR3 loop reads CASSGGGAPAYGSGANVLTF. CDR3 bases: TGTGCCAGCAGTGGGGGGGGTGCGCCTGCCTATGGCTCTGGGGCCAACGTCCTGACTTTC.

V and J are TRBV20-1 and TRBJ2-5; a possible D gene is TRBD2 (6 bases). This CDR3 comprises 11 residues. Trimming left V 0 bases short and J 10 bases short, with 9 bases between. Germline CDR1 is DFQATT and CDR2 is SNEGSKA (reference sequence). CDR3 DNA sequence: TGCAGTGCTAGAGATGGGGGACTCCAGTACTTC. Translated: CSARDGGLQYF.

Worth noting for this clonotype: A much larger clone sits a single nucleotide away, making a read error possible. The J gene is TRBJ1-4, the V gene TRBV5-1; D is uncertain. The CDR3 covers 14 residues. Germline-derived CDR1 and CDR2 are SGHRS and YFSETQ. CDR3 sequence: CASRHGATNEKLFF. In nucleotides, the CDR3 is TGTGCCAGCAGACACGGAGCAACTAATGAAAAACTGTTTTTT.

This clonotype was seen many times. V and J are TRBV20-1 and TRBJ1-1, with 8 positions matching TRBD1. Germline assignment: CDR1 DFQATT and CDR2 SNEGSKA (reference sequence). The CDR3 extends over 13 amino acids. The V gene end was trimmed by 1 base and the J gene end by 3 bases; junction bases not matched to a gene: 1. The CDR3 DNA reads TGCAGTGCTAGAGGACAGGGGCACACTGAAGCTTTCTTT. Protein: CSARGQGHTEAFF.

At least ten counts were recorded for this clonotype. The gene calls are TRBV2 and TRBJ2-7; 7 nucleotides match TRBD2. The V and J ends lost 3 bases and 6 bases, in that order; junction bases with no gene match: 8. The length of the CDR3 is 14 residues. Germline CDR1 reads SNHLY; CDR2 reads FYNNEI. CDR3 coding DNA: TGTGCCAGCAGTGAGGGGGAGGGATCAGGCGAGCAGTACTTC. Translation gives CASSEGEGSGEQYF.

The chain joins TRBV7-2 to TRBJ2-2; TRBD2 agrees at 16 bases. Germline loops: CDR1 SGHTA, CDR2 FQGNSA. The CDR3 spans 18 residues. Unmatched junction bases numbered 8, after V lost 5 bases and J lost 5 bases. CDR3 nucleotides: TGTGCCAGCAGCCTGGGACTAGCGGGGGGGGCCGGAACCGGGGAGCTGTTTTTT. It translates to CASSLGLAGGAGTGELFF.

This clonotype appeared many times. The rearrangement joins TRBV7-2 to TRBJ2-5; TRBD2 matches at 11 bases. J lost 5 bases, V lost 2 bases, and 4 bases had no gene match. Germline values: CDR1 SGHTA, CDR2 FQGNSA. CDR3 length: 15 amino acids. The CDR3 loop is CASSLPPSGRETQYF. The CDR3 bases are TGTGCCAGCAGCTTACCCCCTAGCGGGAGGGAGACCCAGTACTTC.

The chain has TRBV2 and TRBJ2-7, with D tentatively TRBD2 (5 bases). This CDR3 is 15 amino acids long. V was trimmed by 6 bases and J by 0 bases, leaving 15 bases between them. The germline V gene encodes CDR1 SNHLY and CDR2 FYNNEI. The CDR3 spells CASSSRGLNSYEQYF. DNA of the CDR3: TGTGCCAGCAGCTCCCGAGGACTCAACTCCTACGAGCAGTACTTC. Variable domain in full (rest from reference TRBV2 and TRBJ2-7): EPEVTQTPSHQVTQMGQEVILRCVPISNHLYFYWYRQILGQKVEFLVSFYNNEISEKSEIFDDQFSVERPDGSNFTLKIRSTKLEDSAMYFCASSSRGLNSYEQYFGPGTRLTVT.

The chain has TRBV2 and TRBJ2-5; 10 positions match TRBD1. The CDR3 length is 15 residues. Germline V CDR1 and CDR2: SNHLY, FYNNEI. Trimming took 6 bases from V and 4 from J; bases not matched to a gene: 8. CDR3 in DNA: TGTGCCAGCAGACTCCGGGACAGGGGAAGAGAGACCCAGTACTTC. Protein sequence: CASRLRDRGRETQYF. Complete variable domain (other parts from reference TRBV2 and TRBJ2-5): EPEVTQTPSHQVTQMGQEVILRCVPISNHLYFYWYRQILGQKVEFLVSFYNNEISEKSEIFDDQFSVERPDGSNFTLKIRSTKLEDSAMYFCASRLRDRGRETQYFGPGTRLLVL.

The chain recombines TRBV10-3 with TRBJ1-5; 10 nucleotides agree with TRBD1. V shed 3 bases and J 3 bases; nucleotides not matched to a gene: 2. Germline V CDR1 and CDR2: ENHRY, SYGVKD. The CDR3 spans 15 residues. The CDR3 DNA reads TGTGCCATCAGTGACGACAGGGGGCTCAATCAGCCCCAGCATTTT. Translation: CAISDDRGLNQPQHF.

The CDR3 loop is CASSQGTLGEQYF. The CDR3 DNA follows: TGTGCCAGCAGTCAGGGGACCCTGGGGGAGCAGTACTTC. The chain recombines TRBV25-1 with TRBJ2-7, with a possible D match to TRBD1 (6 bases). CDR3 size: 13 residues. CDR1 is MGHDK and CDR2 is SYGVNS in the germline V gene. V was trimmed by 5 bases and J by 7 bases, leaving 15 bases between them.

Concerning this clonotype itself: The junction does not match germline at one end; this may be a read error. The chain uses TRBV5-1 and TRBJ2-7; D is uncertain. Germline V gives CDR1 SGHRS, CDR2 YFSETQ. The CDR3 totals 14 residues. DNA for the CDR3: TGTGCCAGCAGCTCCCCCTACAACTCCTACGAGCAGTACTTC. Translating gives CASSSPYNSYEQYF.

This clonotype came up a few times. The V gene is TRBV12-3 or TRBV12-4, the J gene TRBJ1-6; maybe TRBD1 (6 bases). This CDR3 contains 14 residues. Deletions cut 3 bases from V and 7 bases from J, with 10 bases between. CDR3 in DNA: TGTGCCAGCAGTTTGGGGGCGGCGAATTCACCCCTCCACTTT. Protein product: CASSLGAANSPLHF.

Ten or more counts support this clonotype. This chain joins TRBV7-9 and TRBJ2-7; 12 bases are a match to TRBD2. CDR3 size: 17 residues. J gave up 0 bases and V 5 bases, and 8 bases lay outside the gene matches. Looked up from germline, CDR1 is SEHNR and CDR2 is FQNEAQ (reference sequence). Here the CDR3 reads CASSPSRLAGASYEQYF. In DNA form, the CDR3 reads TGTGCCAGCAGCCCCTCGCGACTAGCGGGGGCCTCCTACGAGCAGTACTTC.

Ten or more counts support this clonotype. This chain uses TRBV15 with TRBJ1-5; D gene uncertain. Germline assignment: CDR1 LNHNV and CDR2 YYDKDF (reference sequence). V was trimmed by 0 bases and J by 6 bases, leaving 12 bases between them. CDR3 length: 15 amino acids. The CDR3 DNA reads as TGTGCCACCAGCAGAGATCCCCGGGGAGGTCAGCCCCAGCATTTT. Amino acid sequence: CATSRDPRGGQPQHF.

This clonotype appeared a few times. The chain has TRBV10-3 and TRBJ1-5, with D perhaps TRBD1 (6 bases). This CDR3 has 13 amino acids. Trimming took off 4 bases at V and 14 bases at J, with 18 bases between the two ends. CDR1 is ENHRY and CDR2 is SYGVKD in the germline V gene. This CDR3 is CAISGRGGEAEHF. The CDR3 DNA is TGTGCCATCAGTGGGAGGGGGGGCGAGGCCGAGCATTTT.

The chain uses TRBV12-3 or TRBV12-4 and TRBJ2-7; D call uncertain. The CDR3 contains 14 residues. V lost 4 bases and J lost 5, with 15 bases in between. In DNA, the CDR3 is TGTGCCAGCAGTTACTCGTCGGTGATCGACGAGCAGTACTTC. Amino acids: CASSYSSVIDEQYF.

V and J are TRBV7-9 and TRBJ1-5; D ambiguous. V was shortened by 5 bases and J by 0 bases, with 14 bases between the two germline ends. This CDR3 comprises 16 residues. Germline lookup yields CDR1 SEHNR and CDR2 FQNEAQ (reference sequence). In DNA, the CDR3 is TGTGCCAGCAGCCGATCGCGGAGAACTAGCAATCAGCCCCAGCATTTT. Translated, it gives CASSRSRRTSNQPQHF.

This chain joins TRBV7-9 and TRBJ1-1, with D possibly being TRBD1 (6 bases). This CDR3 region has 16 residues. V was cut by 5 bases and J by 1 base, with 17 bases left in between. Per germline, CDR1 SEHNR and CDR2 FQNEAQ (reference sequence). DNA of the CDR3: TGTGCCAGCAGCGCCATCACAGGGCTTGCGAACACTGAAGCTTTCTTT. Its translation is CASSAITGLANTEAFF.

About this clonotype itself: A read error may produce the germline difference seen at one junction end. The V gene is TRBV10-3, the J gene TRBJ1-1; D is perhaps TRBD1 (6 bases). Per germline, CDR1 ENHRY and CDR2 SYGVKD. The CDR3 loop spans 14 amino acids. The DNA for the CDR3 is TGTGCCAGCAGTCTCACAGGGAGTCTGACTGAAGCTTTCTTT. This gives the protein CASSLTGSLTEAFF.

Remarks on this clonotype: Likely a read error: the CDR3 ends without its conserved phenylalanine or tryptophan. It is unclear where the CDR3 begins or ends on the DNA, so no DNA is shown, and the CDR3 is as TCRdb lists it. The gene calls are TRBV10-3 and TRBJ2-6; the table's D call TRBD1 went unverified against the DNA. The V gene's germline CDR1 is ENHRY and CDR2 SYGVKD. 8 amino acids form the CDR3, both terminal residues included. CDR3 in amino acids: CASRGGTS.

This clonotype has ten or more counts. The gene calls are TRBV12-3 or TRBV12-4 and TRBJ1-1; no clear D gene. This CDR3 is built from 12 residues. Trimming pared 6 bases from V and 7 bases from J, leaving 12 bases between. The CDR3 region is CASSPWTDEAFF. CDR3 nucleotide sequence: TGTGCCAGCAGCCCTTGGACGGATGAAGCTTTCTTT.

The rearrangement uses TRBV15 and TRBJ1-2; D gene uncertain. CDR1 LNHNV and CDR2 YYDKDF come from the germline V gene (reference sequence). The V end lost 2 bases, the J end lost 8 bases, and 12 bases lay between the germline ends. The CDR3 contains 13 residues. Written as DNA, the CDR3 is TGTGCCACCAGCAGACGACCGGTGGGGGGCTACACCTTC. It is translated as CATSRRPVGGYTF.

Only a few counts were recorded for this clonotype. The chain is built from TRBV9 and TRBJ1-1; D not resolved. CDR3 length: 14 residues. CDR1 SGDLS and CDR2 YYNGEE come from the germline V gene. V shed 0 bases and J shed 4 bases, with 10 bases lying between them. Here the CDR3 DNA reads TGTGCCAGCAGCGTAGGTCCAGGACCCACTGAAGCTTTCTTT. This encodes CASSVGPGPTEAFF. The whole variable domain, filled in from reference TRBV9 and TRBJ1-1, reads DSGVTQTPKHLITATGQRVTLRCSPRSGDLSVYWYQQSLDQGLQFLIQYYNGEERAKGNILERFSAQQFPDLHSELNLSSLELGDSALYFCASSVGPGPTEAFFGQGTRLTVV.

Only a few counts were recorded for this clonotype. The chain joins TRBV2 to TRBJ1-2; the match to TRBD1 covers 7 bases. V lost 5 bases and J lost 5; bases outside the gene matches: 14. CDR1 SNHLY and CDR2 FYNNEI come from the germline V gene. This CDR3 has 16 amino acids. CDR3 region: CASSLFVGQVGYGYTF. The CDR3 nucleotides read TGTGCCAGCAGTCTATTTGTAGGACAGGTCGGGTATGGCTACACCTTC.